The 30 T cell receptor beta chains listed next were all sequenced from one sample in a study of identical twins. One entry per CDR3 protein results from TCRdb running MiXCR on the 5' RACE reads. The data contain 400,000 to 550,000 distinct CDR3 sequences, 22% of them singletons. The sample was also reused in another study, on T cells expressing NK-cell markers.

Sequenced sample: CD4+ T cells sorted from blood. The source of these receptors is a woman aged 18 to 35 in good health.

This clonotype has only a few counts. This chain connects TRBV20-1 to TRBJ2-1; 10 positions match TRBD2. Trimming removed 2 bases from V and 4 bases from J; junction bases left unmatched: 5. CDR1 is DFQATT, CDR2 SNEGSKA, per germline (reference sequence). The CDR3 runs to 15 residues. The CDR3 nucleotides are TGCAGTGCTAGATCCGGGACTAGCGAATACAATGAGCAGTTCTTC. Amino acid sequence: CSARSGTSEYNEQFF.

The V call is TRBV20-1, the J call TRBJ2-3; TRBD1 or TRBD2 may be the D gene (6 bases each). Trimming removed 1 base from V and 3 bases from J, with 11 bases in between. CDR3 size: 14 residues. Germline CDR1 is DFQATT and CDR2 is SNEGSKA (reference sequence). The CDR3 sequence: CSARVGGGTDTQYF. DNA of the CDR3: TGCAGTGCTAGAGTAGGGGGAGGTACAGATACGCAGTATTTT.

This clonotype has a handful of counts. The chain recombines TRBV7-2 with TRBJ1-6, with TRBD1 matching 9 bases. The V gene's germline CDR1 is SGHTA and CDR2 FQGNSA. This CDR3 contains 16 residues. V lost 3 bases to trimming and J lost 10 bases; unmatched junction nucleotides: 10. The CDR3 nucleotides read TGTGCCAGCAGCTTGTATCACAGGGGGCAAGGATCACCCCTCCACTTT. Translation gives CASSLYHRGQGSPLHF. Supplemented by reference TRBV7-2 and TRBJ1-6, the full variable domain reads GAGVSQSPSNKVTEKGKDVELRCDPISGHTALYWYRQSLGQGLEFLIYFQGNSAPDKSGLPSDRFSAERTGGSVSTLTIQRTQQEDSAVYLCASSLYHRGQGSPLHFGNGTRLTVT.

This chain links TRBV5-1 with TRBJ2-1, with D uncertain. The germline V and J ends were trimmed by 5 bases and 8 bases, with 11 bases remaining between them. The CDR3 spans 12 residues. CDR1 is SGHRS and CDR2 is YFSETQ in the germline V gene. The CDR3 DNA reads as TGCGCCAGCAGTATCTGGTTGGATGAGCAGTTCTTC. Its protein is CASSIWLDEQFF.

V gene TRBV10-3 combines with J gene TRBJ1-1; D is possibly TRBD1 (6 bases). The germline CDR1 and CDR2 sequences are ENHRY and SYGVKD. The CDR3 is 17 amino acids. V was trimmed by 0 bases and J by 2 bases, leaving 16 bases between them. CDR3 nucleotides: TGTGCCATCAGTGAGTCGCGGATTTTGACAGGAAACACTGAAGCTTTCTTT. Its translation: CAISESRILTGNTEAFF.

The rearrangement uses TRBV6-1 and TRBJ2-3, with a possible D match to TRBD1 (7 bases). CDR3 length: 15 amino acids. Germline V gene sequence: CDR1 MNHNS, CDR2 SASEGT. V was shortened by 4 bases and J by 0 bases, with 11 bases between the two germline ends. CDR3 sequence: CASSGRDRSTDTQYF. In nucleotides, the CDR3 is TGTGCCAGCAGTGGGAGGGACAGAAGCACAGATACGCAGTATTTT.

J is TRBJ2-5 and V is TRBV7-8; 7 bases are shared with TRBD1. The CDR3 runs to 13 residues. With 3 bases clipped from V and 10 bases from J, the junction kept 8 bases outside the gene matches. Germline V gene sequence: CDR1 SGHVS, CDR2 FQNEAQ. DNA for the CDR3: TGTGCCAGCAGCTTGACAGGGAAGGGCGGCCAGTACTTC. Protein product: CASSLTGKGGQYF.

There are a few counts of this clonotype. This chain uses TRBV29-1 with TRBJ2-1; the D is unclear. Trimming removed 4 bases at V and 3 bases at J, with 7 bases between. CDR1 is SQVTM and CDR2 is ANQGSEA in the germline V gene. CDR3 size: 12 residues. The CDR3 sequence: CSVGDGYNEQFF. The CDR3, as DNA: TGCAGCGTTGGAGACGGCTACAATGAGCAGTTCTTC.

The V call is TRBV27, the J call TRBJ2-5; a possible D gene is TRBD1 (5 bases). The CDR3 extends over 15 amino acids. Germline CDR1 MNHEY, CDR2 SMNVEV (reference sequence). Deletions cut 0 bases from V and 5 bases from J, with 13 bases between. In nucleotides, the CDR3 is TGTGCCAGCAGTTTATCGATGGGGCACGGGGAGACCCAGTACTTC. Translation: CASSLSMGHGETQYF.

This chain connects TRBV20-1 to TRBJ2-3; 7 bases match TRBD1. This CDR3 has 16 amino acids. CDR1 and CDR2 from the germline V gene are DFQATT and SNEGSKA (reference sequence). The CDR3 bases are TGCAGCGCATATCGTGAGGGGGCAAGATGGGCAGATACGCAGTATTTT. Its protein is CSAYREGARWADTQYF.

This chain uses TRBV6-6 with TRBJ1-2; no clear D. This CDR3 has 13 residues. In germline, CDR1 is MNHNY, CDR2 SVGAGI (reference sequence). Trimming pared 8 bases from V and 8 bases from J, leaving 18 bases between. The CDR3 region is CASHLWAAGGYTF. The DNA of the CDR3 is TGTGCCAGCCATCTCTGGGCCGCGGGCGGCTACACCTTC.

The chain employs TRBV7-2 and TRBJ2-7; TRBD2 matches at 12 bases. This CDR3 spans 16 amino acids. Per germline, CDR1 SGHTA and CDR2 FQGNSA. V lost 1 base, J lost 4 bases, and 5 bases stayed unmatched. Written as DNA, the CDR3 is TGTGCCAGCAGCTTAGAGGCTAGCGGGAGGGCTTACGAGCAGTACTTC. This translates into CASSLEASGRAYEQYF.

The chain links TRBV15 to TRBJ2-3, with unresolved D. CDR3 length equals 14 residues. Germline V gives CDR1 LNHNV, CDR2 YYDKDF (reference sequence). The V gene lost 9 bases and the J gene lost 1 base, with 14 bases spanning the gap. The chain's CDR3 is CATGRTERTDTQYF. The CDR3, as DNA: TGTGCCACGGGAAGGACGGAACGCACAGATACGCAGTATTTT. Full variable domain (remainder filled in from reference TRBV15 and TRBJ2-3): DAMVIQNPRYQVTQFGKPVTLSCSQTLNHNVMYWYQQKSSQAPKLLFHYYDKDFNNEADTPDNFQSRRPNTSFCFLDIRSPGLGDTAMYLCATGRTERTDTQYFGPGTRLTVL.

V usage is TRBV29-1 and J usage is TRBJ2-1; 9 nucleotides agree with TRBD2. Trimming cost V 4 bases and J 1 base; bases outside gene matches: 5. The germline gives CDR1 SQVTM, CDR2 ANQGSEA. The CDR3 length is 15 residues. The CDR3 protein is CSVGAAGGSYNEQFF. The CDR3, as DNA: TGCAGCGTTGGGGCAGCGGGAGGTTCCTACAATGAGCAGTTCTTC.

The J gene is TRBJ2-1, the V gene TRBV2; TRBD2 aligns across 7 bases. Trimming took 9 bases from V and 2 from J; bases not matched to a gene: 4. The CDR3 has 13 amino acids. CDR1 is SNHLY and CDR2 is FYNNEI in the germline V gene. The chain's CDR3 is CARGGLAYNEQFF. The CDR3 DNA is TGTGCCAGGGGGGGGTTGGCCTACAATGAGCAGTTCTTC.

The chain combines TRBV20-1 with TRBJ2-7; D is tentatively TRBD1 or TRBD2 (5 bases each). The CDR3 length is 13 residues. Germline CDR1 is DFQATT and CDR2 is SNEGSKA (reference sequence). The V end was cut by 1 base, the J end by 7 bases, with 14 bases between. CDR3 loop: CSARVDTPGEQYF. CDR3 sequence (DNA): TGCAGTGCTAGAGTGGACACCCCGGGGGAGCAGTACTTC.

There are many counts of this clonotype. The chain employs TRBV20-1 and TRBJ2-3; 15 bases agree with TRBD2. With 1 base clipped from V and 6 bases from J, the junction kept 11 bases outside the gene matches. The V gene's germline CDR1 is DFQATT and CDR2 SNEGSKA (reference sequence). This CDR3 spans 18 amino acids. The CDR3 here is CSARGLFGLAGGADTQYF. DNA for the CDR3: TGCAGTGCTAGAGGGTTGTTCGGACTAGCGGGAGGGGCCGATACGCAGTATTTT.

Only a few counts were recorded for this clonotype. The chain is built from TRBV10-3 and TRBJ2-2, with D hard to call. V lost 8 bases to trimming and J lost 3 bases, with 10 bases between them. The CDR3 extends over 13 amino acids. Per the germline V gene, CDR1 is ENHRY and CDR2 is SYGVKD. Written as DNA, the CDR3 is TGTGCCATCGAAAGGGTGGACACCGGGGAGCTGTTTTTT. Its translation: CAIERVDTGELFF.

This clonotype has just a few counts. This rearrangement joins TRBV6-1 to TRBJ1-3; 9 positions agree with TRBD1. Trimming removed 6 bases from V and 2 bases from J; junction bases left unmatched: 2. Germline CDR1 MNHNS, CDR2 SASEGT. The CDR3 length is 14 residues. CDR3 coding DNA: TGTGCCAGCAGGAGGACAGGGGCTGGAAACACCATATATTTT. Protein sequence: CASRRTGAGNTIYF.

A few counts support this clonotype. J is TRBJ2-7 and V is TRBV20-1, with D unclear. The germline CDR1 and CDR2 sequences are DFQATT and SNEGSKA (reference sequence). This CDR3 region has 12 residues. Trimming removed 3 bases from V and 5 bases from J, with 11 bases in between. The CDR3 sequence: CSASLQFDEQYF. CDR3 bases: TGCAGTGCTAGCCTTCAGTTCGACGAGCAGTACTTC.

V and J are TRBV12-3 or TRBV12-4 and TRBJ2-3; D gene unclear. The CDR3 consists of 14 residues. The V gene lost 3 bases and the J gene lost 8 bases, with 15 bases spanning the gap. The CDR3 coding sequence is TGTGCCAGCAGTTTCTTAACCCATTCCCCTACGCAGTATTTT. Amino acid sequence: CASSFLTHSPTQYF.

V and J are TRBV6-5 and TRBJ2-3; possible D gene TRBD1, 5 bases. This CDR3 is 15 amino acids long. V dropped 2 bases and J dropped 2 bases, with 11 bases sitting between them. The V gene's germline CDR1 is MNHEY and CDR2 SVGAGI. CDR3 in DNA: TGTGCCAGCAGTTACGAAGGACACCCCACAGATACGCAGTATTTT. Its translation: CASSYEGHPTDTQYF.

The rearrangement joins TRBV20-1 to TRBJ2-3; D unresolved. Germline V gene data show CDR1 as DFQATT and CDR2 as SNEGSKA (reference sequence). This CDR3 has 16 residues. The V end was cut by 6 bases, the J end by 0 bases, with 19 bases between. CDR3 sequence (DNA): TGCAGTGCCGAGACCCCCCCTGGGGTGAGCACAGATACGCAGTATTTT. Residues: CSAETPPGVSTDTQYF.

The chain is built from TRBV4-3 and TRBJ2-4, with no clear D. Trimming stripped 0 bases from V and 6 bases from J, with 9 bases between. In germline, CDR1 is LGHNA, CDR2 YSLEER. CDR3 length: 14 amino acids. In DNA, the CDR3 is TGCGCCAGCAGCCAAGATCCGGCCCCAAACATTCAGTACTTC. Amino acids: CASSQDPAPNIQYF.

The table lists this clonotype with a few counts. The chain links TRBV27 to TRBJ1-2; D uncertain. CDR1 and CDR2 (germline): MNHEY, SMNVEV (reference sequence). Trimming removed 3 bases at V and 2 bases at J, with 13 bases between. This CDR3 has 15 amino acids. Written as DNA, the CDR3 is TGTGCCAGCAGTTTCAAGTTCGGGGAGAACTATGGCTACACCTTC. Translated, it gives CASSFKFGENYGYTF.

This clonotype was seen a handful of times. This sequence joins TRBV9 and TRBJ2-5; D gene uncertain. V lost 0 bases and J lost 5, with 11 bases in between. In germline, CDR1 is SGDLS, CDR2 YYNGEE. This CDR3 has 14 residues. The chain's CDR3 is CASSVGPTQETQYF. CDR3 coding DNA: TGTGCCAGCAGCGTAGGACCGACCCAGGAGACCCAGTACTTC.

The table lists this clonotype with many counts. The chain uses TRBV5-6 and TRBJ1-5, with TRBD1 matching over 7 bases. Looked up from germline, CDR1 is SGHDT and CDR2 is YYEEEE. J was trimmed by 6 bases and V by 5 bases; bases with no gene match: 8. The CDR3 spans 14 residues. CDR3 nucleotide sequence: TGTGCCAGCAGTCGAACAGGGGCCGGTCAGCCCCAGCATTTT. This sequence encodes CASSRTGAGQPQHF.

The CDR3 DNA reads TGCAGCGTTCGGGTTGGTGAAAAACTGTTTTTT. Translated: CSVRVGEKLFF. This chain joins TRBV29-1 and TRBJ1-4; D gene uncertain. The ends were cut back, 5 bases at V and 7 bases at J, with 8 bases in the middle. The CDR3 runs to 11 residues. Germline values: CDR1 SQVTM, CDR2 ANQGSEA. Filled out from reference TRBV29-1 and TRBJ1-4, the complete variable domain reads SAVISQKPSRDICQRGTSLTIQCQVDSQVTMMFWYRQQPGQSLTLIATANQGSEATYESGFVIDKFPISRPNLTFSTLTVSNMSPEDSSIYLCSVRVGEKLFFGSGTQLSVL.

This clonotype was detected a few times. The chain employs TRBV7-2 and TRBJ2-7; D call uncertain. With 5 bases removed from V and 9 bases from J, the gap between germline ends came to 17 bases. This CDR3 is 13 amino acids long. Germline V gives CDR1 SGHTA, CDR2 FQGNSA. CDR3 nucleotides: TGTGCCAGCAGCCCCCGAGGCGGCTCCGGGCAGTACTTC. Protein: CASSPRGGSGQYF.

CDR3 nucleotides: TGTGCCATCAGCGGAGAGGGCGGGTTGAATGTTCGAGGACTGTTTTTT. Translated: CAISGEGGLNVRGLFF. This sequence joins TRBV10-3 and TRBJ1-4; no definite D call. Germline V CDR1 and CDR2: ENHRY, SYGVKD. Trimming removed 6 bases from V and 13 bases from J, with 27 bases in between. The CDR3 runs to 16 residues.